Sequencing of this T cell receptor (beta chain) was carried out in a study of T cells in Graves' hyperthyroidism and ophthalmopathy. The CDR3 runs 13 residues. The germline V gene encodes CDR1 MNHNS and CDR2 SASEGT. Between the trimmed V and J ends, which lost 4 bases and 5 bases, there was a span of 9 bases. The study, taken as a whole, reports: The majority of expanded thyroid clonotypes above 0.001 also appeared in blood.

Comments on this clonotype: The antigen remains unidentified.

Amplification of TCR beta CDR3 regions was performed using RNA transcripts as template. An initial round of RT-PCR targeting the TCR CDR3 relied on the HTBI primer set. MiXCR was run by TCRdb on the multiplex PCR reads, yielding one entry per CDR3 protein. The sample yields roughly 350,000 distinct CDR3 sequences, about an eighth seen once. The sequence came from a woman aged 35 to 49 with Graves' ophthalmopathy. Material: blood. The genes are TRBV6-1 and TRBJ1-5; possibly TRBD1 for D (5 bases). CDR3 region: CASSGRGYQPQHF. CDR3 DNA sequence: TGTGCCAGCAGTGGGAGGGGCTATCAGCCCCAGCATTTT.